The 27 T cell receptor beta chains below all came from one sample that was sequenced in a study of T cells in narcolepsy. Sequencing used immunoSEQ multiplex PCR; TCRdb keeps in-frame clones, though not all of them. The repertoire holds around 30,000 clones, approximately 80% seen once, with around 0.85% in the top ten. Sequencing was done on a sample of CD45RA- memory CD4+ T cells from PBMCs. These receptors all stem from a human donor with narcolepsy.

This clone was picked up a small number of times. V usage is TRBV10-3 and J usage is TRBJ1-3, with D uncertain. With 11 bases removed from V and 0 bases from J, the gap between germline ends came to 8 bases. This CDR3 spans 12 amino acids. Germline V gene data show CDR1 as ENHRY and CDR2 as SYGVKD. This CDR3 reads CAYGDSGNTIYF. CDR3 sequence (DNA): TGTGCCTACGGTGACTCTGGAAACACCATATATTTT.

This rearrangement joins TRBV7-2 to TRBJ1-2, with 10 positions matching TRBD1. The CDR3 contains 15 residues. J was trimmed by 8 bases and V by 5 bases; bases with no gene match: 11. Germline V gives CDR1 SGHTA, CDR2 FQGNSA. This chain's CDR3 is CASSRDRDRGNGYTF. The CDR3 coding sequence is TGTGCCAGCAGCCGAGACCGGGACAGGGGCAACGGCTACACCTTC.

The chain is built from TRBV5-8 and TRBJ2-1; TRBD2 matches at 15 bases. V dropped 0 bases and J dropped 5; count of bases not matched to a gene: 3. There are 17 residues in the CDR3. Germline loops: CDR1 SGHTS, CDR2 YDEGEE. The chain's CDR3 is CASSLGGTSGGHNEQFF. The CDR3 bases are TGTGCCAGCAGCTTGGGAGGGACTAGCGGGGGGCACAATGAGCAGTTCTTC.

This chain connects TRBV11-2 to TRBJ1-1; D is perhaps TRBD1 (5 bases). Germline loops: CDR1 SGHAT, CDR2 FQNNGV. The V and J ends lost 7 bases and 7 bases respectively, with 34 bases between them. The CDR3 consists of 19 residues. CDR3 sequence reads: CASNPGGNPESLGRGEAFF. The CDR3 nucleotides read TGTGCCAGCAACCCGGGGGGGAACCCCGAGAGTCTAGGTAGGGGTGAAGCTTTCTTT.

The chain couples TRBV19 to TRBJ1-1; 9 nucleotides agree with TRBD1. The CDR3 covers 15 residues. CDR1 LNHDA and CDR2 SQIVND come from the germline V gene (reference sequence). V gave up 4 bases and J gave up 6 bases; unmatched junction bases: 9. The CDR3 DNA reads as TGTGCCAGTAGTACCTATCGACAGGGGGGACCTGAAGCTTTCTTT. Translating gives CASSTYRQGGPEAFF.

The chain couples TRBV7-9 to TRBJ2-5, with D tentatively TRBD2 (6 bases). V lost 1 base and J lost 5, with 14 bases in between. The length of the CDR3 is 15 residues. The V gene's germline CDR1 is SEHNR and CDR2 FQNEAQ (reference sequence). Written as DNA, the CDR3 is TGTGCCAGCAGCTTAGACGGGGGAGGTTTGGAGACCCAGTACTTC. This gives the protein CASSLDGGGLETQYF.

The chain is built from TRBV9 and TRBJ2-1, with 8 bases identical to TRBD1. V was pared by 0 bases and J by 5 bases, with 4 bases of the junction left unmatched. Germline V gene lookup returns CDR1 SGDLS and CDR2 YYNGEE. The length of the CDR3 is 15 residues. This CDR3 is CASSVGTGSNNEQFF. For the CDR3, the DNA is TGTGCCAGCAGCGTAGGGACAGGGTCAAACAATGAGCAGTTCTTC.

Written as DNA, the CDR3 is TGTGCCAGCACCCGGGACAGGTTGATTAACTATGGCTACACCTTC. It yields the protein CASTRDRLINYGYTF. This chain uses TRBV6-6 with TRBJ1-2; 8 positions match TRBD1. The CDR3 runs 15 residues. Germline V CDR1 and CDR2: MNHNY, SVGAGI (reference sequence). V lost 7 bases to trimming and J lost 1 base; unmatched junction nucleotides: 8.

The chain combines TRBV6-6 with TRBJ1-5, with 11 bases that match TRBD1. V lost 2 bases to trimming and J lost 4 bases; unmatched junction nucleotides: 1. Germline V gives CDR1 MNHNY, CDR2 SVGAGI (reference sequence). The CDR3 totals 15 residues. CDR3 sequence reads: CASSYGQGANQPQHF. DNA of the CDR3: TGTGCCAGCAGTTACGGACAGGGGGCAAATCAGCCCCAGCATTTT.

The chain employs TRBV6-5 and TRBJ1-3; D ambiguous. Trimming removed 2 bases at V and 1 base at J, with 6 bases between. CDR3 size: 14 residues. From germline, CDR1 is MNHEY and CDR2 SVGAGI. The DNA for the CDR3 is TGTGCCAGCAGTTACGGCGGATCTGGAAACACCATATATTTT. This codes for CASSYGGSGNTIYF.

This chain joins TRBV5-1 and TRBJ2-3, with TRBD2 as a possible D gene (5 bases). The CDR3 spans 15 residues. Germline lookup yields CDR1 SGHRS and CDR2 YFSETQ. V lost 5 bases and J 0 bases, leaving 13 bases between the germline ends. CDR3 region: CASRVGLASTDTQYF. CDR3 in DNA: TGCGCCAGCAGGGTCGGGCTAGCTAGCACAGATACGCAGTATTTT.

This sequence joins TRBV19 and TRBJ2-3; D is possibly TRBD1 or TRBD2 (5 bases each). Trimming pared 11 bases from V and 0 bases from J, leaving 12 bases between. CDR1 and CDR2 from the germline V gene are LNHDA and SQIVND (reference sequence). The CDR3 sequence is 13 residues long. CDR3 sequence: CASPGRSTDTQYF. CDR3 DNA: TGTGCCTCACCGGGACGGAGCACAGATACGCAGTATTTT.

This chain connects TRBV5-6 to TRBJ1-3, with 7 bases fitting TRBD1. Germline V lookup: CDR1 SGHDT, CDR2 YYEEEE. There are 16 residues in the CDR3. J lost 4 bases, V lost 4 bases, and 11 bases had no gene match. CDR3 loop: CASSPLTGTGGNTIYF. In DNA form, the CDR3 reads TGTGCCAGCAGCCCGTTGACAGGGACGGGGGGAAACACCATATATTTT.

This clone was counted once. The chain employs TRBV11-3 and TRBJ2-2; D is undetermined. Germline V gives CDR1 SGHNT, CDR2 YENEEA. V lost 5 bases, J lost 6 bases, and 13 bases lay in between. The CDR3 runs 14 residues. The CDR3 sequence is CASSPQVSAGELFF. The CDR3 DNA is TGTGCCAGCAGCCCTCAGGTTTCAGCCGGGGAGCTGTTTTTT.

This clone was picked up one time. Additional DNA sequences in this sample encode the identical CDR3. V gene TRBV6-6 combines with J gene TRBJ1-1; D gene unclear. Looked up from germline, CDR1 is MNHNY and CDR2 is SVGAGI (reference sequence). V lost 6 bases to trimming and J lost 3 bases, with 5 bases between them. This CDR3 is 11 amino acids long. CDR3 protein: CASSRDTEAFF. DNA for the CDR3: TGTGCCAGCAGCCGAGACACTGAAGCTTTCTTT.

The V gene is TRBV7-3, the J gene TRBJ2-3, with TRBD2 as a possible D gene (5 bases). V was shortened by 5 bases and J by 11 bases, with 14 bases between the two germline ends. The CDR3 loop spans 12 amino acids. The germline gives CDR1 SGHTA, CDR2 FQGTGA. Here the CDR3 reads CASSVPGTVQYF. The CDR3 DNA follows: TGTGCCAGCAGCGTACCGGGAACAGTGCAGTATTTT.

V and J are TRBV5-4 and TRBJ2-5; maybe TRBD1 (6 bases). This CDR3 spans 13 amino acids. Looked up from germline, CDR1 is SGHNT and CDR2 is YYREEE (reference sequence). V dropped 9 bases and J dropped 2 bases, with 14 bases sitting between them. CDR3 residues: CAIRDTLQETQYF. CDR3 nucleotide sequence: TGTGCCATCAGGGACACCCTACAAGAGACCCAGTACTTC.

J is TRBJ2-1 and V is TRBV2, with D unclear. Looked up from germline, CDR1 is SNHLY and CDR2 is FYNNEI. Trimming removed 8 bases at V and 4 bases at J, with 6 bases between. The CDR3 covers 11 residues. The CDR3 coding sequence is TGTGCCAGCCTGAGGTACAATGAGCAGTTCTTC. It translates to CASLRYNEQFF.

The sample holds a few counts of this clone. The chain joins TRBV6-1 to TRBJ2-7; the D is unclear. The CDR3 is made up of 13 amino acids. Trimming took off 4 bases at V and 7 bases at J, with 14 bases between the two ends. The germline CDR1 and CDR2 sequences are MNHNS and SASEGT. Here the CDR3 reads CASSGGSGEEQYF. For the CDR3, the DNA is TGTGCCAGCAGTGGGGGTAGTGGGGAAGAGCAGTACTTC.

The chain combines TRBV9 with TRBJ1-1; tentative D call: TRBD1 (5 bases). CDR3 length: 13 residues. Germline V gene lookup returns CDR1 SGDLS and CDR2 YYNGEE. Trimming shortened V by 0 bases and J by 8 bases, and 11 bases separated the two germline ends. The CDR3 DNA follows: TGTGCCAGCAGCGTAGACGGGACGGGCGAAGCTTTCTTT. Its translation: CASSVDGTGEAFF. The full variable domain, completed using reference TRBV9 and TRBJ1-1, is DSGVTQTPKHLITATGQRVTLRCSPRSGDLSVYWYQQSLDQGLQFLIQYYNGEERAKGNILERFSAQQFPDLHSELNLSSLELGDSALYFCASSVDGTGEAFFGQGTRLTVV.

This clone has only a few counts. The genes are TRBV11-2 and TRBJ2-2; D remains ambiguous. Germline V gene data show CDR1 as SGHAT and CDR2 as FQNNGV. The ends were cut back, 7 bases at V and 4 bases at J, with 10 bases in the middle. The CDR3 is 13 amino acids. CDR3 nucleotides: TGTGCCAGCACGCGCAAGGGCACCGGGGAGCTGTTTTTT. It encodes CASTRKGTGELFF.

The V gene is TRBV5-5, the J gene TRBJ1-5; no firm D call. This CDR3 region has 14 residues. Trimming pared 0 bases from V and 2 bases from J, leaving 6 bases between. CDR1 is SGHKS, CDR2 YYEKEE, per germline (reference sequence). The CDR3 is CASSLVDGNQPQHF. CDR3 bases: TGTGCCAGCAGCTTGGTGGACGGCAATCAGCCCCAGCATTTT. Based on the CDR3 plus reference TRBV5-5 and TRBJ1-5, the full variable domain is DAGVTQSPTHLIKTRGQQVTLRCSPISGHKSVSWYQQVLGQGPQFIFQYYEKEERGRGNFPDRFSARQFPNYSSELNVNALLLGDSALYLCASSLVDGNQPQHFGDGTRLSIL.

The chain has TRBV19 and TRBJ2-2, with D possibly TRBD2 on 5 matching bases. V shed 3 bases and J shed 5 bases, with 10 bases lying between them. This CDR3 comprises 14 residues. In germline, CDR1 is LNHDA, CDR2 SQIVND (reference sequence). The CDR3 spells CASSIREGTGELFF. The CDR3 nucleotides are TGTGCCAGTAGTATTCGGGAAGGGACCGGGGAGCTGTTTTTT.

In regard to this clone: This CDR3 is also generated by other DNA sequences in the sample. The genes are TRBV7-9 and TRBJ1-1; D unclear. This CDR3 is built from 14 residues. In germline, CDR1 is SEHNR, CDR2 FQNEAQ (reference sequence). Between the trimmed V and J ends, which lost 0 bases and 1 base, there was a span of 6 bases. The CDR3 reads CASSLAARNTEAFF. CDR3 coding DNA: TGTGCCAGCAGCTTAGCGGCCAGGAACACTGAAGCTTTCTTT.

The chain recombines TRBV10-2 with TRBJ2-7, with 11 bases that match TRBD2. Per the germline V gene, CDR1 is WSHSY and CDR2 is SAAADI. Trimming at V came to 8 bases and at J to 4 bases, leaving 4 bases not matched to a gene. CDR3 size: 13 residues. The DNA for the CDR3 is TGCGCCAGCGGAGGGACTAGCGGATACGAGCAGTACTTC. Translated, it gives CASGGTSGYEQYF.

V gene TRBV19 combines with J gene TRBJ2-7; a possible D gene is TRBD1 (5 bases). Germline V gene sequence: CDR1 LNHDA, CDR2 SQIVND (reference sequence). With 7 bases removed from V and 4 bases from J, the gap between germline ends came to 14 bases. This CDR3 spans 13 amino acids. The CDR3, as DNA: TGTGCCAGTAACGGGCAGGGCTCATACGAGCAGTACTTC. Amino acids: CASNGQGSYEQYF.

The V and J genes are TRBV6-1 and TRBJ1-5, with unresolved D. V was shortened by 5 bases and J by 2 bases, with 13 bases between the two germline ends. Per the germline V gene, CDR1 is MNHNS and CDR2 is SASEGT. This CDR3 is built from 15 residues. CDR3 region: CASSRTPEGNQPQHF. The CDR3 DNA reads as TGTGCCAGCAGTAGGACGCCCGAGGGCAATCAGCCCCAGCATTTT.